The 13 T cell receptor delta chains below all came from one sample that was sequenced in a study of gamma-delta T cells after stem cell transplantation. TCRdb re-called clones from the RT-PCR reads via CATT. The table lists about 3,000 delta-chain clones, approximately 2.9% of them singletons. Sequenced: gamma-delta T cells. These receptors were collected from a human donor. It is not recorded whose cells these are; they may come from a transplant donor.

Remarks on this clone: A far larger clone is a single base away, which makes a read error likely. Other nucleotide sequences from this sample produce the same CDR3. This chain connects TRDV2 to TRDJ3, with a possible D match to TRDD3 (6 bases). CDR1 and CDR2 (germline): GEAIGNYY, EKD. The CDR3 spans 18 residues. CDR3 in amino acids: CACDTVVGGSWDTRQMFF. The CDR3 DNA reads TGCGCCTGTGACACCGTCGTGGGGGGCTCCTGGGACACCCGACAGATGTTTTTC.

This clone was seen a handful of times. With a far larger clone one base away, a read error is the likely cause. The chain couples TRDV2 to TRDJ1, with D maybe TRDD3 (6 bases). Germline loops: CDR1 GEAIGNYY, CDR2 EKD. The CDR3 loop spans 16 amino acids. V was clipped by 2 bases and J by 0 bases, with 15 bases between them. DNA of the CDR3: TGTGCCTGTGACAGACTGGGACCCGTCCACACCGATAAACTCATCTTT. Translating gives CACDRLGPVHTDKLIF.

Notes on this clone: The protein given by TCRdb reflects a much larger clone and differs at residue 13 from this DNA's translation, likely from a read error; the protein shown is the DNA's translation. The J gene is TRDJ1, the V gene TRDV2; TRDD3 aligns across 8 bases. Germline V gene sequence: CDR1 GEAIGNYY, CDR2 EKD. J gave up 0 bases and V 0 bases, and 17 bases lay outside the gene matches. The CDR3 has 20 amino acids. The CDR3 sequence is CACDTVRDTRLGLNTDKLIF. The DNA of the CDR3 is TGTGCCTGTGACACCGTTCGGGATACGCGTCTTGGATTGAACACCGATAAACTCATCTTT.

In the case of this clone: The TCRdb record carries a much larger clone's protein, which differs from this DNA's translation at residue 7; a read error is the likely cause, and the protein listed here is the DNA translation. This same CDR3 is encoded by further DNA sequences in the sample. The gene calls are TRDV2 and TRDJ1; no clear D. Germline loops: CDR1 GEAIGNYY, CDR2 EKD. CDR3 length equals 16 residues. V was pared by 0 bases and J by 0 bases, with 13 bases between. The CDR3, as DNA: TGTGCCTGTGACACCCTGAGGGACTATAACACCGATAAACTCATCTTT. Translation gives CACDTLRDYNTDKLIF.

This clone appeared a few times. TCRdb records a much larger clone's protein for this DNA, with a difference at residue 3 that likely arises from a read error; the protein given is the translation of the DNA. The chain combines TRDV2 with TRDJ1, with 7 bases fitting TRDD3. Looked up from germline, CDR1 is GEAIGNYY and CDR2 is EKD. The CDR3 length is 20 residues. The CDR3 reads CARDTVSTSGGPSYTDKLIF. DNA for the CDR3: TGTGCCCGTGACACCGTTTCCACTTCTGGGGGTCCTTCGTACACCGATAAACTCATCTTT.

This clone turned up a few times. The genes are TRDV2 and TRDJ1, with a weak D call TRDD3 (5 bases). The CDR3 extends over 19 amino acids. With 0 bases removed from V and 3 bases from J, the gap between germline ends came to 25 bases. CDR1 is GEAIGNYY and CDR2 is EKD in the germline V gene. CDR3 bases: TGTGCCTGTGACACCGTGGGCGTACTGGTGGATCGTCTTGCCGATAAACTCATCTTT. The encoded protein is CACDTVGVLVDRLADKLIF.

This clone was detected a few times. A much larger clonotype is one base distant, so this may be a read error. The sample has other DNA sequences that encode this CDR3 too. The chain couples TRDV2 to TRDJ1, with D possibly matching TRDD3 (5 bases). CDR3 length: 17 amino acids. The germline V gene encodes CDR1 GEAIGNYY and CDR2 EKD. CDR3 sequence reads: CACDCKTAGKYTDKLIF. CDR3 bases: TGCGCCTGTGACTGCAAAACGGCGGGGAAGTACACCGATAAACTCATCTTT.

This clone was detected a few times. This likely reflects a read error, since a far larger clone is one base away. Other DNA sequences in this sample translate to the same CDR3. The chain couples TRDV2 to TRDJ1, with 12 positions matching TRDD3. This CDR3 region has 18 residues. Germline V CDR1 and CDR2: GEAIGNYY, EKD. The CDR3 sequence is CACDPVADWGIQFDKLIF. CDR3 bases: TGTGCCTGTGATCCGGTCGCCGACTGGGGGATACAGTTCGATAAGCTCATCTTT.

For this clone: This DNA's translation differs at residue 12 from TCRdb's protein, which comes from a much larger clone; a read error is likely, and the protein shown is translated from the DNA. The rearrangement uses TRDV2 and TRDJ1; 9 bases are a match to TRDD3. CDR3 length: 15 amino acids. Germline loops: CDR1 GEAIGNYY, CDR2 EKD. CDR3 residues: CACEGLGDISDELIF. The CDR3 region has the DNA TGTGCCTGTGAGGGATTGGGGGATATCTCCGATGAACTCATCTTT.

The chain couples TRDV2 to TRDJ1; 11 bases map to TRDD3. In germline, CDR1 is GEAIGNYY, CDR2 EKD. V dropped 0 bases and J dropped 0; count of bases not matched to a gene: 14. The CDR3 runs to 20 residues. The CDR3 coding sequence is TGTGCCTGTGACACCGTTCAAGTACTGGGGGATAGAAGATACACCGATAAACTCATCTTT. Translated, it gives CACDTVQVLGDRRYTDKLIF.

Note on this clone: The TCRdb protein comes from a much larger clone and disagrees with this DNA's translation at residue 5, likely due to a read error; the protein given here is derived from the DNA. This chain connects TRDV2 to TRDJ1, with D unclear. V was trimmed by 0 bases and J by 1 base, leaving 8 bases between them. The CDR3 loop spans 14 amino acids. Looked up from germline, CDR1 is GEAIGNYY and CDR2 is EKD. CDR3 protein: CACDTLSPTDKLIF. The CDR3 coding sequence is TGTGCCTGTGACACCCTCTCGCCCACCGATAAACTCATCTTT.

This chain joins TRDV2 and TRDJ1, with 9 bases fitting TRDD3. In germline, CDR1 is GEAIGNYY, CDR2 EKD. Losses at the gene ends were 4 bases for V and 0 bases for J; bases not matched to a gene: 17. The CDR3 contains 19 residues. The DNA of the CDR3 is TGTGCCTGTGAGGGATTGGGGGATAATAATGCCCCCTACACCGATAAACTCATCTTT. Encoded protein: CACEGLGDNNAPYTDKLIF.

A remark on this clone: A much larger clone sits a single nucleotide away, making a read error possible. This chain links TRDV2 with TRDJ1, with 9 bases fitting TRDD3. CDR1 is GEAIGNYY and CDR2 is EKD in the germline V gene. The CDR3 covers 15 residues. This chain's CDR3 is CACDGLLGDHDKPIF. CDR3 bases: TGTGCCTGTGACGGCCTACTGGGGGACCACGATAAACCCATCTTT.